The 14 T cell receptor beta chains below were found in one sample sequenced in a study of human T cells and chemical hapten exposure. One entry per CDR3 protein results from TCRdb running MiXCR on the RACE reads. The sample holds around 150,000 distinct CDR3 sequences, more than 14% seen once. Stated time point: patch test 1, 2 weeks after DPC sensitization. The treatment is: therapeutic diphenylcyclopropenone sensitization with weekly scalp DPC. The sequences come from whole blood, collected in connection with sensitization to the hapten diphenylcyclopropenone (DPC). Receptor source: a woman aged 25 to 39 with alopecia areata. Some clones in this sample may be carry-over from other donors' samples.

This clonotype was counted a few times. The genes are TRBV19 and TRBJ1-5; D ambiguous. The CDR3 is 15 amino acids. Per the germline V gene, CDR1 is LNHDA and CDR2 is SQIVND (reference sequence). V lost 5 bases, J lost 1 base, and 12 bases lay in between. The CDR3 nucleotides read TGTGCCAGTAGTGGGTTAGGACGGAGCAATCAGCCCCAGCATTTT. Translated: CASSGLGRSNQPQHF. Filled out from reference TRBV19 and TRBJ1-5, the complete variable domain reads DGGITQSPKYLFRKEGQNVTLSCEQNLNHDAMYWYRQDPGQGLRLIYYSQIVNDFQKGDIAEGYSVSREKKESFPLTVTSAQKNPTAFYLCASSGLGRSNQPQHFGDGTRLSIL.

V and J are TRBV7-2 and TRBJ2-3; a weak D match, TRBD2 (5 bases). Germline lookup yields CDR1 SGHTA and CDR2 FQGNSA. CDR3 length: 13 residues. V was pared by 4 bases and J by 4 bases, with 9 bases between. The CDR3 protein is CASSYLAADTQYF. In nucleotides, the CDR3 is TGTGCCAGCAGCTACCTAGCAGCAGATACGCAGTATTTT.

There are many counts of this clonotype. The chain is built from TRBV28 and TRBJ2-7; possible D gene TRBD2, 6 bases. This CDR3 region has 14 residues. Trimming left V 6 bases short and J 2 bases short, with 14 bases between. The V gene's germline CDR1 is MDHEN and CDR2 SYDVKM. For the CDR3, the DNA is TGTGCCAGCAGGCGGGACCTTATAACCTACGAGCAGTACTTC. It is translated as CASRRDLITYEQYF.

The CDR3: CASSLETLGTQYF. The CDR3 DNA follows: TGTGCCAGCAGCTTAGAGACCCTGGGGACCCAGTACTTC. The chain recombines TRBV7-2 with TRBJ2-5; D gene ambiguous. Germline CDR1 is SGHTA and CDR2 is FQGNSA. Trimming took 1 base from V and 7 from J, leaving 10 bases between them. This CDR3 is 13 amino acids long. The entire variable domain, with the rest obtained from reference TRBV7-2 and TRBJ2-5, is as follows: GAGVSQSPSNKVTEKGKDVELRCDPISGHTALYWYRQSLGQGLEFLIYFQGNSAPDKSGLPSDRFSAERTGGSVSTLTIQRTQQEDSAVYLCASSLETLGTQYFGPGTRLLVL.

The CDR3 region has the DNA TGCGCCAGCAGCTCGGATCCCTCCAGGGATAATTCACCCCTCCACTTT. This codes for CASSSDPSRDNSPLHF. The chain combines TRBV5-1 with TRBJ1-6; D perhaps matches TRBD1 (5 bases). The length of the CDR3 is 16 residues. Trimming took off 3 bases at V and 5 bases at J, with 15 bases between the two ends. CDR1 is SGHRS, CDR2 YFSETQ, per germline.

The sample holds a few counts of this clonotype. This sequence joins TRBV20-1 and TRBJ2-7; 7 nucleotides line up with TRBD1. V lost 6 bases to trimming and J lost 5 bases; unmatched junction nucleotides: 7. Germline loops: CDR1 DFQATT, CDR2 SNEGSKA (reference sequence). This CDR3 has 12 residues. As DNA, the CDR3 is TGCAGTGCGGACCACAGGGGCCACGAGCAGTACTTC. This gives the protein CSADHRGHEQYF.

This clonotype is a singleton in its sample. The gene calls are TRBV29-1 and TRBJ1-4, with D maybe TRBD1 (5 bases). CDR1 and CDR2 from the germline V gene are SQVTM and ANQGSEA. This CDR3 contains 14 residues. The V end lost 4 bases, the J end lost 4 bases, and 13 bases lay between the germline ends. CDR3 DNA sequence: TGCAGCGTTGTCTCGGGACGGTATAATGAAAAACTGTTTTTT. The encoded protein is CSVVSGRYNEKLFF.

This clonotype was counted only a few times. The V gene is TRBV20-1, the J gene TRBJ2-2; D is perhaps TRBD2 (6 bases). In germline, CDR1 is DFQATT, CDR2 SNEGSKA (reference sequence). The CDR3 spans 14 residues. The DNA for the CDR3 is TGCAGCGCCGGGGGACGGCGAGACACCGGGGAGCTGTTTTTT. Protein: CSAGGRRDTGELFF.

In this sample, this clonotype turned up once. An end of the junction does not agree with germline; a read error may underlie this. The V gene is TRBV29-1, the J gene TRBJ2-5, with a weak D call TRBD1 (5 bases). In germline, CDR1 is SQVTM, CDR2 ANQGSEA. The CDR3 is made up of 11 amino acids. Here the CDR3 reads CSGGSVETPYF. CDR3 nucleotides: TGCAGCGGGGGCTCGGTAGAGACCCCGTACTTC.

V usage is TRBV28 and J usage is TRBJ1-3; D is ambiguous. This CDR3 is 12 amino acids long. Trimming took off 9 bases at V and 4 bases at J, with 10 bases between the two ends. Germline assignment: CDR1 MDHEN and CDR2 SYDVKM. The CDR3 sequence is CASKAGGNTIYF. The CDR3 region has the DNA TGTGCCAGTAAGGCTGGGGGAAACACCATATATTTT. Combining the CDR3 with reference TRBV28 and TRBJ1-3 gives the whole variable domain DVKVTQSSRYLVKRTGEKVFLECVQDMDHENMFWYRQDPGLGLRLIYFSYDVKMKEKGDIPEGYSVSREKKERFSLILESASTNQTSMYLCASKAGGNTIYFGEGSWLTVV.

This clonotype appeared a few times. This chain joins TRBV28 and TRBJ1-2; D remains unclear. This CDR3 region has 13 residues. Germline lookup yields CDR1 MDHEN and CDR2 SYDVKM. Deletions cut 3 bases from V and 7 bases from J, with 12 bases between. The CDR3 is CASSFLGFGGYTF. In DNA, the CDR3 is TGTGCCAGCAGTTTCCTGGGTTTCGGTGGCTACACCTTC.

CDR3 sequence: CASSLEGRSVNTGELFF. In nucleotides, the CDR3 is TGTGCCAGCAGCTTAGAGGGACGCTCCGTGAACACCGGGGAGCTGTTTTTT. The chain combines TRBV7-2 with TRBJ2-2, with D perhaps matching TRBD1 or TRBD2 (5 bases each). V was clipped by 1 base and J by 1 base, with 13 bases between them. Germline V lookup: CDR1 SGHTA, CDR2 FQGNSA. There are 17 residues in the CDR3.

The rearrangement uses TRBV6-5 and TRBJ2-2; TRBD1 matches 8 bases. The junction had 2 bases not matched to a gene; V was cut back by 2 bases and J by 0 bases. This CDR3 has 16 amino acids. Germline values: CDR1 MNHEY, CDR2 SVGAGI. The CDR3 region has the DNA TGTGCCAGCAGTTACAGGACAGGGCCGAACACCGGGGAGCTGTTTTTT. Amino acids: CASSYRTGPNTGELFF.

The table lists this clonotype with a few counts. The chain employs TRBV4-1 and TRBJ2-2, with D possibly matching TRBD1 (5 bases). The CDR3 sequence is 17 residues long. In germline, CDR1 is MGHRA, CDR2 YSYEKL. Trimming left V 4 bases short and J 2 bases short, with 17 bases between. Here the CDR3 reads CASSRESAGQNTGELFF. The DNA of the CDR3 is TGCGCCAGCAGCCGAGAGAGCGCCGGACAAAACACCGGGGAGCTGTTTTTT.